These 32 T cell receptor beta chains share one sample of origin, sequenced in a study of T cells in Graves' hyperthyroidism and ophthalmopathy. Amplified TCR beta CDR3 regions derived from RNA transcripts. In the first-round RT-PCR of the TCR CDR3, the HTBI primer set was used. Via MiXCR, TCRdb re-called the multiplex PCR reads, giving one row per CDR3 protein. The sample includes around 530,000 distinct CDR3 sequences, 17% seen only once; the top ten take 17%. Sequencing was carried out using blood. These receptor sequences come from a woman aged 18-30 years with Graves' ophthalmopathy.

This clonotype was counted between two and nine times. The rearrangement links TRBV7-9 to TRBJ1-1; TRBD1 might be the D (6 bases). CDR3 length: 15 amino acids. Between the trimmed V and J ends, which lost 1 base and 2 bases, there was a span of 11 bases. Looked up from germline, CDR1 is SEHNR and CDR2 is FQNEAQ (reference sequence). The CDR3 nucleotides are TGTGCCAGCAGCTTAGATGGGACAATCAACACTGAAGCTTTCTTT. Its protein product is CASSLDGTINTEAFF.

This clonotype was counted only a few times. The chain carries TRBV27 and TRBJ2-3; TRBD2 aligns across 12 bases. Germline V CDR1 and CDR2: MNHEY, SMNVEV (reference sequence). The CDR3 consists of 16 residues. V shed 5 bases, J shed 4 bases, and the junction held 7 bases outside the gene matches. This chain's CDR3 is CASSPPLAGGADTQYF. The CDR3 bases are TGTGCCAGCAGTCCCCCACTAGCGGGAGGCGCAGATACGCAGTATTTT.

This clonotype showed up many times. The DNA for the CDR3 is TGTGCCAGCAGCGGACAGGGGAGGTCTAATGAAAAACTGTTTTTT. This translates into CASSGQGRSNEKLFF. V is TRBV11-2 and J is TRBJ1-4; 9 bases map to TRBD1. V was pared by 5 bases and J by 3 bases, with 4 bases of the junction left unmatched. The CDR3 sequence is 15 residues long. The germline V gene encodes CDR1 SGHAT and CDR2 FQNNGV. Filled out from reference TRBV11-2 and TRBJ1-4, the complete variable domain reads EAGVAQSPRYKIIEKRQSVAFWCNPISGHATLYWYQQILGQGPKLLIQFQNNGVVDDSQLPKDRFSAERLKGVDSTLKIQPAKLEDSAVYLCASSGQGRSNEKLFFGSGTQLSVL.

This clonotype was counted only a few times. This chain joins TRBV4-1 and TRBJ2-1; 8 bases fit TRBD2. Trimming took 0 bases from V and 4 from J; bases not matched to a gene: 5. The CDR3 covers 16 residues. The V gene's germline CDR1 is MGHRA and CDR2 YSYEKL. The CDR3 loop is CASSQEGLASYNEQFF. The CDR3 DNA sequence: TGCGCCAGCAGCCAAGAAGGACTAGCCTCTTACAATGAGCAGTTCTTC.

This clonotype was counted a few times. The chain couples TRBV4-1 to TRBJ1-1; D is ambiguous. CDR3 length: 12 residues. The V gene lost 6 bases and the J gene lost 3 bases, with 8 bases spanning the gap. The germline V gene encodes CDR1 MGHRA and CDR2 YSYEKL. The CDR3 loop reads CASRGMDTEAFF. The CDR3 DNA reads TGCGCCAGCAGGGGCATGGACACTGAAGCTTTCTTT.

The V gene is TRBV25-1, the J gene TRBJ2-7, with D possibly TRBD2 on 5 matching bases. In germline, CDR1 is MGHDK, CDR2 SYGVNS. V gave up 3 bases and J gave up 5 bases, with 11 bases separating them. The CDR3 runs to 13 residues. The CDR3 region has the DNA TGTGCCAGCAGTGACGGAGGTAGCGACGAGCAGTACTTC. It translates to CASSDGGSDEQYF.

The sample holds many counts of this clonotype. J is TRBJ1-1 and V is TRBV30; D ambiguous. Per germline, CDR1 GTSNPN and CDR2 SVGIG (reference sequence). V was cut by 5 bases and J by 6 bases, with 13 bases left in between. This CDR3 has 12 amino acids. The CDR3 DNA is TGTGCCTGGGGGCCGGAAAACGCTGAAGCTTTCTTT. Its protein product is CAWGPENAEAFF.

The chain uses TRBV27 and TRBJ2-7; the D gene is possibly TRBD2 (5 bases). Germline V CDR1 and CDR2: MNHEY, SMNVEV (reference sequence). CDR3 size: 10 residues. Trimming shortened V by 7 bases and J by 6 bases, and 7 bases separated the two germline ends. The CDR3 sequence is CASKEAEQYF. CDR3 DNA: TGTGCCAGCAAGGAGGCCGAGCAGTACTTC.

V usage is TRBV7-9 and J usage is TRBJ2-7; D may be TRBD1 (7 bases). The germline CDR1 and CDR2 sequences are SEHNR and FQNEAQ (reference sequence). The CDR3 is 16 amino acids. Trimming took off 0 bases at V and 7 bases at J, with 19 bases between the two ends. The CDR3 protein is CASSLAGGQFPWEQYF. As DNA, the CDR3 is TGTGCCAGCAGCTTAGCGGGGGGACAGTTTCCCTGGGAGCAGTACTTC. Combining the CDR3 with reference TRBV7-9 and TRBJ2-7 gives the whole variable domain DTGVSQNPRHKITKRGQNVTFRCDPISEHNRLYWYRQTLGQGPEFLTYFQNEAQLEKSRLLSDRFSAERPKGSFSTLEIQRTEQGDSAMYLCASSLAGGQFPWEQYFGPGTRLTVT.

Remarks on this clonotype: This could be a read error, since a much larger clone is one nucleotide away. The chain uses TRBV11-2 and TRBJ2-1, with D possibly TRBD2 on 5 matching bases. Near its end, the DNA agrees better with TRBJ2-7, so the J call may be wrong. CDR1 is SGHAT and CDR2 is FQNNGV in the germline V gene. The CDR3 runs to 15 residues. CDR3 protein: CASSPEGGSYNEQYF. CDR3 nucleotides: TGTGCCAGCAGCCCCGAGGGCGGATCTTACAATGAGCAGTACTTC.

In its sample, this clonotype was seen many times. The gene calls are TRBV11-2 and TRBJ1-2, with D maybe TRBD1 (5 bases). The CDR3 covers 15 residues. Per the germline V gene, CDR1 is SGHAT and CDR2 is FQNNGV. The V gene lost 1 base and the J gene lost 8 bases, with 17 bases spanning the gap. The CDR3 here is CASSLVAGPIRGYTF. In nucleotides, the CDR3 is TGTGCCAGCAGCTTAGTAGCAGGGCCGATACGGGGCTACACCTTC.

The V and J genes are TRBV29-1 and TRBJ1-1; D remains unclear. Trimming took 6 bases from V and 8 from J, leaving 10 bases between them. The length of the CDR3 is 10 residues. Germline assignment: CDR1 SQVTM and CDR2 ANQGSEA. CDR3 amino acids: CSVARVEAFF. The DNA for the CDR3 is TGCAGCGTGGCAAGAGTAGAAGCTTTCTTT.

The V and J genes are TRBV19 and TRBJ1-2; D remains ambiguous. With 7 bases removed from V and 8 bases from J, the gap between germline ends came to 20 bases. CDR3 length equals 14 residues. Germline CDR1 and CDR2: LNHDA and SQIVND (reference sequence). The CDR3 is CASTKRDSDGGYTF. In DNA, the CDR3 is TGTGCCAGTACCAAAAGGGATTCTGACGGCGGCTACACCTTC.

The rearrangement uses TRBV6-1 and TRBJ1-1; D call uncertain. V lost 7 bases and J lost 8, with 26 bases in between. Germline assignment: CDR1 MNHNS and CDR2 SASEGT. This CDR3 has 16 amino acids. In nucleotides, the CDR3 is TGTGCCAGCACCCCCCAGAGCGGCAGGTCCGGGTCCGAAGCTTTCTTT. It is translated as CASTPQSGRSGSEAFF.

This clonotype was seen ten or more times. The chain has TRBV3-1 and TRBJ2-7; 7 bases are shared with TRBD2. The ends lost 3 bases at V and 3 bases at J; junction bases unmatched: 17. The CDR3 has 18 residues. Per germline, CDR1 LGHDT and CDR2 YNNKEL (reference sequence). CDR3 loop: CASSQLRTSRRWFYEQYF. In DNA form, the CDR3 reads TGTGCCAGCAGCCAGCTCAGGACTAGTCGGCGCTGGTTCTACGAGCAGTACTTC.

This clonotype was seen many times. This chain uses TRBV12-3 or TRBV12-4 with TRBJ1-1; D not resolved. The V gene lost 2 bases and the J gene lost 4 bases, with 8 bases spanning the gap. The CDR3 loop spans 13 amino acids. The CDR3 nucleotides are TGTGCCAGCAGTTTACCCCACGGCACTGAAGCTTTCTTT. It encodes CASSLPHGTEAFF.

This clonotype was seen more than once but under ten times. This chain connects TRBV19 to TRBJ2-7, with 11 positions matching TRBD2. In germline, CDR1 is LNHDA, CDR2 SQIVND (reference sequence). V was clipped by 5 bases and J by 2 bases; unmatched bases: 8. The CDR3 spans 16 residues. DNA for the CDR3: TGTGCCAGTAGTGCGCGACTAGCGGGGTTTCCCTACGAGCAGTACTTC. Residues: CASSARLAGFPYEQYF.

The table lists this clonotype with many counts. V is TRBV18 and J is TRBJ1-4; D is perhaps TRBD1 (5 bases). Between the trimmed V and J ends, which lost 2 bases and 8 bases, there was a span of 24 bases. The CDR3 runs to 18 residues. CDR1 and CDR2 from the germline V gene are KGHSH and LQKENI. Here the CDR3 reads CASSPAGGLGDGQEKLFF. As DNA, the CDR3 is TGTGCCAGCTCACCAGCGGGAGGTTTGGGGGACGGCCAAGAAAAACTGTTTTTT.

This clonotype was detected many times. The chain carries TRBV18 and TRBJ1-2; 9 nucleotides align to TRBD1. This CDR3 comprises 15 residues. V gave up 3 bases and J gave up 4 bases; unmatched junction bases: 6. Germline V CDR1 and CDR2: KGHSH, LQKENI. CDR3 bases: TGTGCCAGCTCACCCCACAGGGGGCTCGTCTATGGCTACACCTTC. Amino acids: CASSPHRGLVYGYTF.

This clonotype was seen only a few times. The J gene is TRBJ1-1, the V gene TRBV6-2 or TRBV6-3; 7 positions agree with TRBD1. CDR1 and CDR2 (germline): MNHEY, SVGEGT. There are 16 residues in the CDR3. V lost 4 bases, J lost 3 bases, and 11 bases stayed unmatched. The CDR3, as DNA: TGTGCCAGCAGTTTCTTCCTGGACAGGAAGGACACTGAAGCTTTCTTT. It yields the protein CASSFFLDRKDTEAFF.

This clonotype was picked up many times. The chain carries TRBV7-9 and TRBJ2-1; a weak D match, TRBD2 (6 bases). Germline values: CDR1 SEHNR, CDR2 FQNEAQ (reference sequence). V was shortened by 1 base and J by 5 bases, with 21 bases between the two germline ends. CDR3 length: 18 residues. The DNA of the CDR3 is TGTGCCAGCAGCTTAGTCGGTTACGTCGGCGGGGTGGACAATGAGCAGTTCTTC. This translates into CASSLVGYVGGVDNEQFF.

This clonotype has at least ten counts. The CDR3 spells CASSLIEYYRAYNTEAFF. The CDR3 DNA reads TGTGCCAGCAGCTTAATTGAATATTACAGGGCTTACAACACTGAAGCTTTCTTT. The chain is built from TRBV7-8 and TRBJ1-1; D may be TRBD1 (6 bases). Germline V gene data show CDR1 as SGHVS and CDR2 as FQNEAQ. V was clipped by 2 bases and J by 2 bases, with 21 bases between them. The CDR3 runs 18 residues.

This clonotype was seen once. The rearrangement uses TRBV4-1 and TRBJ1-1; 9 bases align to TRBD1. V was pared by 4 bases and J by 4 bases, with 7 bases of the junction left unmatched. CDR1 and CDR2 (germline): MGHRA, YSYEKL. The length of the CDR3 is 15 residues. The DNA for the CDR3 is TGCGCCAGCAGCCCGGGACAGGGCCTCAGCACTGAAGCTTTCTTT. Translated: CASSPGQGLSTEAFF.

This clonotype has a single count. V is TRBV5-4 and J is TRBJ2-5, with TRBD2 identical over 12 bases. Germline CDR1 SGHNT, CDR2 YYREEE (reference sequence). This CDR3 comprises 16 residues. Germline trimming cut 4 bases from V and 5 bases from J; bases unmatched to any gene: 9. The CDR3 nucleotides read TGTGCCAGCAGCCGCCAGACTAGCGGGAGCTTGGAGACCCAGTACTTC. Protein sequence: CASSRQTSGSLETQYF.

This chain joins TRBV20-1 and TRBJ2-7; 9 positions agree with TRBD1. This CDR3 is 15 amino acids long. J lost 3 bases, V lost 2 bases, and 8 bases had no gene match. The germline gives CDR1 DFQATT, CDR2 SNEGSKA (reference sequence). The CDR3 sequence: CSARSTGDRDYEQYF. The CDR3, as DNA: TGCAGTGCTAGATCCACAGGGGACAGGGACTACGAGCAGTACTTC.

The rearrangement links TRBV20-1 to TRBJ2-1; 10 nucleotides match TRBD1. The CDR3 is 15 amino acids. V lost 2 bases to trimming and J lost 6 bases; unmatched junction nucleotides: 7. CDR1 and CDR2 (germline): DFQATT, SNEGSKA (reference sequence). The CDR3 reads CSARKETGGPNEQFF. CDR3 coding DNA: TGCAGTGCTAGAAAAGAGACAGGGGGCCCCAATGAGCAGTTCTTC.

This clonotype has ten or more counts. J is TRBJ1-5 and V is TRBV27, with D tentatively TRBD1 (5 bases). CDR1 and CDR2 (germline): MNHEY, SMNVEV (reference sequence). The CDR3 has 15 amino acids. V was shortened by 3 bases and J by 2 bases, with 11 bases between the two germline ends. This CDR3 reads CASSFGRGGNQPQHF. The CDR3 DNA follows: TGTGCCAGCAGTTTTGGGAGGGGTGGCAATCAGCCCCAGCATTTT.

This chain connects TRBV19 to TRBJ1-5; possibly TRBD1 for D (6 bases). V was shortened by 5 bases and J by 5 bases, with 16 bases between the two germline ends. The CDR3 has 15 amino acids. CDR1 and CDR2 from the germline V gene are LNHDA and SQIVND (reference sequence). The CDR3 loop reads CASSLPRGHDQPQHF. CDR3 nucleotides: TGTGCCAGTAGTCTCCCCCGGGGGCACGATCAGCCCCAGCATTTT.

The chain has TRBV5-5 and TRBJ1-4; D is uncertain. V was shortened by 2 bases and J by 5 bases, with 16 bases between the two germline ends. From germline, CDR1 is SGHKS and CDR2 YYEKEE (reference sequence). The CDR3 is 16 residues long. The CDR3 DNA reads as TGTGCCAGCAGCTTATCGATTGCAGGAGGAAATGAAAAACTGTTTTTT. Encoded protein: CASSLSIAGGNEKLFF.

This clonotype was detected only a few times. This chain connects TRBV28 to TRBJ2-6, with D possibly TRBD1 on 6 matching bases. CDR3 length equals 18 residues. The ends were cut back, 10 bases at V and 0 bases at J, with 22 bases in the middle. The germline V gene encodes CDR1 MDHEN and CDR2 SYDVKM. Here the CDR3 reads CATLRRGLESSGANVLTF. Here the CDR3 DNA reads TGTGCCACCCTCCGCAGGGGCCTTGAGAGCTCTGGGGCCAACGTCCTGACTTTC.

The rearrangement joins TRBV7-2 to TRBJ2-1; no clear D gene. The CDR3 has 14 amino acids. Germline V gene data show CDR1 as SGHTA and CDR2 as FQGNSA. V lost 2 bases and J 4 bases, leaving 9 bases between the germline ends. For the CDR3, the DNA is TGTGCCAGCAGCTTAAAGTTGGCGTACAATGAGCAGTTCTTC. The encoded protein is CASSLKLAYNEQFF.

The chain uses TRBV20-1 and TRBJ1-1, with 8 nucleotides matching TRBD1. J was trimmed by 0 bases and V by 5 bases; bases with no gene match: 5. From germline, CDR1 is DFQATT and CDR2 SNEGSKA (reference sequence). The CDR3 is 14 residues long. CDR3 loop: CSAPSDRVNTEAFF. As DNA, the CDR3 is TGCAGTGCTCCCTCGGACAGGGTGAACACTGAAGCTTTCTTT.